A single sample gave rise to the 26 T cell receptor beta chains below, sequenced in a study of T cell responses to AZD1222 COVID-19 vaccine. Some clones are missing from TCRdb's copy, which holds only in-frame ones; the method was immunoSEQ multiplex PCR. The sample includes 180,000 or so clones, approximately 94% of them seen just once. The specimen was peripheral blood, collected on day 0 of AZD1222 vaccination. The receptors derive from an adult in good health.

This clone turned up a few times. The rearrangement uses TRBV30 and TRBJ2-7; D possibly corresponds to TRBD1 (6 bases). Trimming took 2 bases from V and 3 from J, leaving 11 bases between them. CDR1 and CDR2 from the germline V gene are GTSNPN and SVGIG (reference sequence). The CDR3 has 13 residues. DNA of the CDR3: TGTGCCTGGAGTCGGACAGCCCGCTACGAGCAGTACTTC. It codes for CAWSRTARYEQYF.

The chain has TRBV29-1 and TRBJ1-2; D gene uncertain. CDR1 SQVTM and CDR2 ANQGSEA come from the germline V gene. CDR3 size: 12 residues. Trimming shortened V by 5 bases and J by 6 bases, and 13 bases separated the two germline ends. In nucleotides, the CDR3 is TGCAGCGTTACCCAGCGGGTGGATGGCTACACCTTC. Encoded protein: CSVTQRVDGYTF.

V is TRBV3-1 (or the pseudogene TRBV3-2) and J is TRBJ2-7; 9 bases fit TRBD2. This CDR3 region has 18 residues. Germline CDR1 LGHDT, CDR2 YNNKEL (reference sequence). J lost 3 bases, V lost 0 bases, and 12 bases had no gene match. In DNA, the CDR3 is TGTGCCAGCAGCCAAGATCTGAGGACTAGCGCATTTTACTACGAGCAGTACTTC. Translating gives CASSQDLRTSAFYYEQYF.

In this sample, this clone turned up once. CDR3 sequence (DNA): TGCGCCAGCAGCTTGGAGGCCGGGGTAACCTACAATGAGCAGTTCTTC. Amino acid sequence: CASSLEAGVTYNEQFF. This rearrangement joins TRBV5-1 to TRBJ2-1, with a weak D call TRBD2 (5 bases). The CDR3 covers 16 residues. Germline V gene lookup returns CDR1 SGHRS and CDR2 YFSETQ. The ends were cut back, 0 bases at V and 2 bases at J, with 12 bases in the middle.

The rearrangement uses TRBV12-3 or TRBV12-4 and TRBJ1-1; D ambiguous. CDR3 length: 12 amino acids. The ends were cut back, 5 bases at V and 6 bases at J, with 10 bases in the middle. The CDR3 reads CASSPLLAEAFF. CDR3 nucleotides: TGTGCCAGCAGTCCCCTTTTAGCTGAAGCTTTCTTT.

The rearrangement uses TRBV15 and TRBJ2-7; no clear D. V shed 3 bases and J shed 3 bases, with 12 bases lying between them. CDR1 and CDR2 from the germline V gene are LNHNV and YYDKDF (reference sequence). CDR3 length: 14 amino acids. This CDR3 reads CATSSYTLDYEQYF. The CDR3 nucleotides are TGTGCCACCAGCAGCTATACCCTAGACTACGAGCAGTACTTC. The full variable domain, with the rest looked up from reference TRBV15 and TRBJ2-7, is DAMVIQNPRYQVTQFGKPVTLSCSQTLNHNVMYWYQQKSSQAPKLLFHYYDKDFNNEADTPDNFQSRRPNTSFCFLDIRSPGLGDTAMYLCATSSYTLDYEQYFGPGTRLTVT.

This clone was counted once. The V call is TRBV6-5, the J call TRBJ1-2; D may be TRBD1 (6 bases). The V end was cut by 6 bases, the J end by 11 bases, with 16 bases between. Germline V lookup: CDR1 MNHEY, CDR2 SVGAGI. The CDR3 totals 12 residues. The CDR3 reads CASRMNRVVYTF. CDR3 bases: TGTGCCAGCAGAATGAACAGGGTGGTGTACACCTTC.

The rearrangement links TRBV5-4 to TRBJ1-1, with D hard to call. Trimming shortened V by 4 bases and J by 4 bases, and 11 bases separated the two germline ends. The germline V gene has CDR1 SGHNT and CDR2 YYREEE (reference sequence). The CDR3 is 13 amino acids. The CDR3 spells CASSQTGRTEAFF. As DNA, the CDR3 is TGTGCCAGCAGCCAGACGGGCCGCACTGAAGCTTTCTTT. Filled out from reference TRBV5-4 and TRBJ1-1, the complete variable domain reads ETGVTQSPTHLIKTRGQQVTLRCSSQSGHNTVSWYQQALGQGPQFIFQYYREEENGRGNFPPRFSGLQFPNYSSELNVNALELDDSALYLCASSQTGRTEAFFGQGTRLTVV.

This chain connects TRBV5-8 to TRBJ2-1; 10 nucleotides match TRBD2. CDR3 length equals 17 residues. Germline CDR1 reads SGHTS; CDR2 reads YDEGEE. The junction had 8 bases not matched to a gene; V was cut back by 2 bases and J by 3 bases. The CDR3: CASSLRGLAANYNEQFF. In DNA, the CDR3 is TGTGCCAGCAGCTTACGTGGACTAGCGGCAAACTACAATGAGCAGTTCTTC.

The genes are TRBV19 and TRBJ2-5; D might be TRBD2 (6 bases). The germline V and J ends were trimmed by 4 bases and 4 bases, with 10 bases remaining between them. CDR1 and CDR2 from the germline V gene are LNHDA and SQIVND (reference sequence). The CDR3 spans 13 residues. DNA for the CDR3: TGTGCCAGTAGTACCGAAGCGGGAGAGACCCAGTACTTC. It yields the protein CASSTEAGETQYF.

The chain couples TRBV6-5 to TRBJ2-1, with D unclear. The germline V gene encodes CDR1 MNHEY and CDR2 SVGAGI. V lost 7 bases to trimming and J lost 6 bases, with 13 bases between them. The CDR3 extends over 13 amino acids. CDR3 sequence: CASTVDPPNEQFF. The CDR3 nucleotides read TGTGCCAGCACCGTTGACCCGCCCAATGAGCAGTTCTTC.

The chain recombines TRBV28 with TRBJ1-2; D gene unclear. The CDR3 consists of 13 residues. Germline CDR1 and CDR2: MDHEN and SYDVKM. V was pared by 6 bases and J by 2 bases, with 10 bases between. CDR3 sequence reads: CASSQIQNYGYTF. The CDR3 bases are TGTGCCAGCAGCCAAATCCAAAACTATGGCTACACCTTC.

This chain links TRBV27 with TRBJ2-7; D is uncertain. This CDR3 has 16 residues. Per the germline V gene, CDR1 is MNHEY and CDR2 is SMNVEV (reference sequence). V lost 1 base to trimming and J lost 6 bases, with 19 bases between them. CDR3 region: CASSLLNGGALGEQYF. The CDR3 region has the DNA TGTGCCAGCAGTTTATTGAATGGCGGCGCCCTCGGCGAGCAGTACTTC.

V usage is TRBV28 and J usage is TRBJ2-3, with 8 positions matching TRBD1. Germline V gene lookup returns CDR1 MDHEN and CDR2 SYDVKM. This CDR3 has 18 residues. Trimming took 8 bases from V and 5 from J; bases not matched to a gene: 21. CDR3 residues: CASGLQGAPGSAGDTQYF. The DNA of the CDR3 is TGTGCCAGCGGACTCCAGGGGGCGCCGGGATCGGCAGGAGATACGCAGTATTTT.

This rearrangement joins TRBV19 to TRBJ1-4; 7 bases match TRBD1. Trimming at V came to 6 bases and at J to 0 bases, leaving 10 bases not matched to a gene. The CDR3 runs 17 residues. The germline CDR1 and CDR2 sequences are LNHDA and SQIVND (reference sequence). The CDR3 region is CASRTTGVPATNEKLFF. CDR3 coding DNA: TGTGCCAGTAGAACTACAGGGGTACCCGCAACTAATGAAAAACTGTTTTTT. Drawing the rest from reference TRBV19 and TRBJ1-4, the complete variable domain is DGGITQSPKYLFRKEGQNVTLSCEQNLNHDAMYWYRQDPGQGLRLIYYSQIVNDFQKGDIAEGYSVSREKKESFPLTVTSAQKNPTAFYLCASRTTGVPATNEKLFFGSGTQLSVL.

This chain links TRBV28 with TRBJ1-2; D not resolved. V was shortened by 5 bases and J by 5 bases, with 9 bases between the two germline ends. CDR3 length: 12 amino acids. CDR1 and CDR2 from the germline V gene are MDHEN and SYDVKM. CDR3 coding DNA: TGTGCCAGCAGTCCCGTGAAGTATGGCTACACCTTC. Translation: CASSPVKYGYTF.

Many counts were recorded for this clone. The chain uses TRBV4-1 and TRBJ2-5; tentative D call: TRBD2 (6 bases). Germline V CDR1 and CDR2: MGHRA, YSYEKL. Trimming removed 3 bases from V and 1 base from J, with 15 bases in between. The CDR3 consists of 16 residues. Written as DNA, the CDR3 is TGCGCCAGCAGCCATCCCTGGGGGAGGAGCCAAGAGACCCAGTACTTC. Translated: CASSHPWGRSQETQYF.

The chain combines TRBV12-3 or TRBV12-4 with TRBJ2-5; no definite D call. The V end lost 2 bases, the J end lost 5 bases, and 3 bases lay between the germline ends. The CDR3 covers 11 residues. The chain's CDR3 is CASSLKETQYF. CDR3 DNA sequence: TGTGCCAGCAGTTTAAAGGAGACCCAGTACTTC.

CDR3: CASSLIKGNEQFF. The CDR3 bases are TGCGCCAGCAGCTTAATTAAGGGGAATGAGCAGTTCTTC. The chain recombines TRBV5-1 with TRBJ2-1, with D perhaps matching TRBD1 (5 bases). Deletions cut 2 bases from V and 7 bases from J, with 10 bases between. The CDR3 contains 13 residues. Germline V gene data show CDR1 as SGHRS and CDR2 as YFSETQ.

This clone was seen just once. The chain has TRBV7-9 and TRBJ2-5, with D hard to call. Germline CDR1 is SEHNR and CDR2 is FQNEAQ (reference sequence). This CDR3 contains 13 residues. Trimming pared 11 bases from V and 0 bases from J, leaving 13 bases between. The CDR3 is CAGKSAYQETQYF. The CDR3 nucleotides read TGTGCCGGAAAGAGCGCGTACCAAGAGACCCAGTACTTC.

The rearrangement uses TRBV6-6 and TRBJ1-1; 7 bases are shared with TRBD1. This CDR3 is 15 amino acids long. Germline-derived CDR1 and CDR2 are MNHNY and SVGAGI (reference sequence). Trimming took 6 bases from V and 2 from J; bases not matched to a gene: 9. CDR3 in amino acids: CASSRGQVKNTEAFF. CDR3 DNA: TGTGCCAGCAGCCGCGGACAGGTCAAAAACACTGAAGCTTTCTTT.

This clone is a singleton in its sample. The chain links TRBV28 to TRBJ2-7; TRBD2 aligns across 10 bases. The CDR3 has 15 amino acids. Trimming at V came to 5 bases and at J to 0 bases, leaving 4 bases not matched to a gene. Germline V lookup: CDR1 MDHEN, CDR2 SYDVKM. The CDR3 coding sequence is TGTGCCAGCAGTCTAGCGGGAGCCACCTCCTACGAGCAGTACTTC. As protein: CASSLAGATSYEQYF.

V is TRBV11-2 and J is TRBJ1-1; D ambiguous. Germline CDR1 reads SGHAT; CDR2 reads FQNNGV. V was trimmed by 5 bases and J by 4 bases, leaving 11 bases between them. This CDR3 region has 13 residues. The DNA of the CDR3 is TGTGCCAGCAGCCCTAGACTAGCCACTGAAGCTTTCTTT. Its protein is CASSPRLATEAFF.

The chain has TRBV4-1 and TRBJ1-5; D is uncertain. Per the germline V gene, CDR1 is MGHRA and CDR2 is YSYEKL. V dropped 0 bases and J dropped 3 bases, with 9 bases sitting between them. The CDR3 is 15 amino acids. The CDR3 DNA follows: TGCGCCAGCAGCCAAGAGCAGACTGTCAATCAGCCCCAGCATTTT. It translates to CASSQEQTVNQPQHF.

V usage is TRBV18 and J usage is TRBJ2-7; D is unresolved. The CDR3 has 12 amino acids. CDR1 KGHSH and CDR2 LQKENI come from the germline V gene. V dropped 2 bases and J dropped 6 bases, with 8 bases sitting between them. CDR3 loop: CASSPDKGEQYF. The CDR3 nucleotides read TGTGCCAGCTCACCAGACAAGGGCGAGCAGTACTTC.

The V and J genes are TRBV19 and TRBJ2-7; a weak D match, TRBD2 (6 bases). Germline-derived CDR1 and CDR2 are LNHDA and SQIVND (reference sequence). Trimming took 4 bases from V and 5 from J, leaving 18 bases between them. CDR3 length: 15 residues. The CDR3 region is CASSRPGEGWNEQYF. CDR3 DNA: TGTGCCAGTAGTAGGCCGGGGGAAGGATGGAACGAGCAGTACTTC. The full variable domain, with the rest looked up from reference TRBV19 and TRBJ2-7, is DGGITQSPKYLFRKEGQNVTLSCEQNLNHDAMYWYRQDPGQGLRLIYYSQIVNDFQKGDIAEGYSVSREKKESFPLTVTSAQKNPTAFYLCASSRPGEGWNEQYFGPGTRLTVT.